The clone carrying this T cell receptor (beta chain) was detected only a few times. Its antigen remains unidentified. This sample was included in a study of T cell responses to AZD1222 COVID-19 vaccine. General observations from the study: Among AZD1222 vaccinees, only six or seven were seropositive at baseline. Variant regions that are unmutated are reportedly the target of nearly half of spike-specific TCRs. Sampled repertoires all dated from after the peak T cell response.

The CDR3 spans 16 residues. Germline assignment: CDR1 SGHTA and CDR2 FQGNSA. The ends lost 2 bases at V and 4 bases at J; junction bases unmatched: 8. Using immunoSEQ multiplex PCR, the repertoire was profiled, and TCRdb retains in-frame clones only, with some absent. In the table there are 70,000 or so clones, roughly 84% of which are singletons. The source was peripheral blood, collected on day 0 of AZD1222 vaccination. The chain is built from TRBV7-2 and TRBJ1-5, with 7 bases fitting TRBD1. The sequence came from an adult in good health. The CDR3 DNA reads TGTGCCAGCAGCTTATCCGCACAGGGGACTAATCAGCCCCAGCATTTT. This translates into CASSLSAQGTNQPQHF.